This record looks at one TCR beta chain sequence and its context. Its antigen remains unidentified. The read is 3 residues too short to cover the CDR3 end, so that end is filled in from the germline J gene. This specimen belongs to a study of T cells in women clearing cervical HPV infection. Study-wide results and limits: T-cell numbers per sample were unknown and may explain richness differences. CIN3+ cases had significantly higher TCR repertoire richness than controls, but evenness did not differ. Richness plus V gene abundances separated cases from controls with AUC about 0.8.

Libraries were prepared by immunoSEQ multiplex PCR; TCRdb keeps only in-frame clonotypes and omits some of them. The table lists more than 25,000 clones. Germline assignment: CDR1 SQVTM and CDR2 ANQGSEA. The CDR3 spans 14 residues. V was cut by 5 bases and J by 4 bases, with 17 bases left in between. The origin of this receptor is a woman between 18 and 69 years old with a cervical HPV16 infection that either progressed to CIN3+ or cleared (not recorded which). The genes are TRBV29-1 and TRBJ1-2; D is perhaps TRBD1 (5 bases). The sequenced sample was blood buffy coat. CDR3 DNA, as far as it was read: TGCAGCGTTTCGGTGGGGGGGAACGTCTATGGC. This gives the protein CSVSVGGNVYG. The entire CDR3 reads CSVSVGGNVYGYTF. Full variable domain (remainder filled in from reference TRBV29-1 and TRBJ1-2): SAVISQKPSRDICQRGTSLTIQCQVDSQVTMMFWYRQQPGQSLTLIATANQGSEATYESGFVIDKFPISRPNLTFSTLTVSNMSPEDSSIYLCSVSVGGNVYGYTFGSGTRLTVV.